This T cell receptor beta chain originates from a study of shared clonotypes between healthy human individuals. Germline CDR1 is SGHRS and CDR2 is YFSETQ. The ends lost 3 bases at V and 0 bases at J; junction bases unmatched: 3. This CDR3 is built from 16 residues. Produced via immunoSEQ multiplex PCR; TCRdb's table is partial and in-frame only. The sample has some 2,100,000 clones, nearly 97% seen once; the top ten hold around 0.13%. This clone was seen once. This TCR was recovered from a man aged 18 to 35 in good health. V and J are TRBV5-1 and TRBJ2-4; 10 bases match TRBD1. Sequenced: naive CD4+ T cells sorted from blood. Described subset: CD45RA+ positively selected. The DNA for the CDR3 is TGCGCCAGCAGCTCCGGGACAGGGGTAGCCAAAAACATTCAGTACTTC. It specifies CASSSGTGVAKNIQYF.